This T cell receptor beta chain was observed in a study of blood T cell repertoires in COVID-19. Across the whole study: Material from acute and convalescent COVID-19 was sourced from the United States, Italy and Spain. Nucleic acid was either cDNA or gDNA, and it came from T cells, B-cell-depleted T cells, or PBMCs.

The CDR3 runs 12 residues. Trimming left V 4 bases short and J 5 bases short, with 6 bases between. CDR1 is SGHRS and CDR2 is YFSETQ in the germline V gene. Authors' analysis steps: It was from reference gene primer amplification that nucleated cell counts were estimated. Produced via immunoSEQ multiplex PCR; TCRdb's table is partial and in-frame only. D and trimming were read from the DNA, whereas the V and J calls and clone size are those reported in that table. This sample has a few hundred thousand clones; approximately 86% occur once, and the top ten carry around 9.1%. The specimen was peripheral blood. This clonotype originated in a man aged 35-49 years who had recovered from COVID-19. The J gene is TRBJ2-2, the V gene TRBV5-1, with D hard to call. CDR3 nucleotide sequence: TGCGCCAGCAGCCTAAAGACCGGGGAGCTGTTTTTT. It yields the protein CASSLKTGELFF.